These 14 T cell receptor beta chains were all obtained from the same sample, sequenced in a study of blood T cell repertoires in COVID-19. Profiling relied on immunoSEQ multiplex PCR, and the TCRdb table lists in-frame clones only, not all of them. The sample contains more than 95,000 clones, 75% to 90% of which appear only once. The sequencing sample was made of peripheral blood. Receptors were obtained from a woman of 80 years or more with COVID-19, enrolled during active disease.

This clone was counted only a few times. The rearrangement uses TRBV7-9 and TRBJ2-7; D might be TRBD2 (5 bases). The V gene's germline CDR1 is SEHNR and CDR2 FQNEAQ (reference sequence). Trimming removed 4 bases at V and 0 bases at J, with 13 bases between. The CDR3 runs to 15 residues. The CDR3 sequence: CASSSRVGGSYEQYF. CDR3 nucleotides: TGTGCCAGCAGCTCGAGGGTCGGCGGCTCCTACGAGCAGTACTTC.

The rearrangement joins TRBV7-9 to TRBJ2-1, with TRBD2 as a possible D gene (6 bases). Trimming took off 1 base at V and 4 bases at J, with 14 bases between the two ends. This CDR3 contains 16 residues. Germline CDR1 is SEHNR and CDR2 is FQNEAQ (reference sequence). The CDR3 loop reads CASSLVRGLAYNEQFF. CDR3 coding DNA: TGTGCCAGCAGCTTAGTGCGTGGGCTAGCGTACAATGAGCAGTTCTTC.

This clone was detected only once. The rearrangement links TRBV12-3 or TRBV12-4 to TRBJ1-2, with TRBD1 matching 8 bases. This CDR3 spans 13 amino acids. Trimming removed 10 bases from V and 4 bases from J; junction bases left unmatched: 8. CDR3 region: CATDRAGFYGYTF. The CDR3 DNA is TGTGCCACGGACAGGGCCGGTTTCTATGGCTACACCTTC.

V and J are TRBV6-5 and TRBJ1-2; TRBD1 might be the D (6 bases). Germline V lookup: CDR1 MNHEY, CDR2 SVGAGI. The CDR3 covers 11 residues. Trimming removed 8 bases from V and 10 bases from J, with 14 bases in between. Here the CDR3 reads CASYQQGFYTF. In nucleotides, the CDR3 is TGTGCCAGCTACCAACAGGGATTCTACACCTTC.

This chain links TRBV10-3 with TRBJ2-7; 7 bases map to TRBD1. With 7 bases clipped from V and 2 bases from J, the junction kept 11 bases outside the gene matches. Per the germline V gene, CDR1 is ENHRY and CDR2 is SYGVKD. CDR3 size: 15 residues. Here the CDR3 DNA reads TGTGCCATCAATGCGAACCGGGACAGAACCTACGAGCAGTACTTC. Its protein product is CAINANRDRTYEQYF.

The genes are TRBV20-1 and TRBJ1-1; no firm D call. V was clipped by 3 bases and J by 0 bases, with 2 bases between them. CDR1 and CDR2 from the germline V gene are DFQATT and SNEGSKA (reference sequence). The CDR3 spans 11 residues. The CDR3 protein is CSASMNTEAFF. In DNA, the CDR3 is TGCAGTGCTAGCATGAACACTGAAGCTTTCTTT.

The chain has TRBV6-2 or TRBV6-3 and TRBJ1-5; 12 bases agree with TRBD1. Germline lookup yields CDR1 MNHEY and CDR2 SVGEGT. The CDR3 covers 19 residues. V lost 2 bases to trimming and J lost 0 bases; unmatched junction nucleotides: 8. CDR3 residues: CASSYGTGGRSNSNQPQHF. The CDR3, as DNA: TGTGCCAGCAGTTACGGGACAGGGGGCCGAAGCAATAGCAATCAGCCCCAGCATTTT.

This clone occurred once. This chain links TRBV6-5 with TRBJ1-2; 7 bases fit TRBD1. This CDR3 region has 14 residues. The V gene's germline CDR1 is MNHEY and CDR2 SVGAGI. Unmatched junction bases numbered 7, after V lost 5 bases and J lost 4 bases. The CDR3 DNA follows: TGTGCCAGCAGTCCCGACAGGGAACTCTATGGCTACACCTTC. This translates into CASSPDRELYGYTF.

The chain combines TRBV7-9 with TRBJ2-2, with a tentative D call TRBD2 (5 bases). V lost 5 bases and J lost 6, with 22 bases in between. The CDR3 sequence is 17 residues long. The germline gives CDR1 SEHNR, CDR2 FQNEAQ (reference sequence). The CDR3 nucleotides are TGTGCCAGCAGCCCCCCGCCTAGCAGTTTTGTCGCCGGGGAGCTGTTTTTT. Protein product: CASSPPPSSFVAGELFF.

The chain recombines TRBV19 with TRBJ1-4, with D unclear. CDR1 is LNHDA, CDR2 SQIVND, per germline (reference sequence). V lost 3 bases to trimming and J lost 8 bases, with 16 bases between them. CDR3 length equals 15 residues. CDR3 protein: CASSISPRLAEKLFF. The DNA of the CDR3 is TGTGCCAGTAGTATTAGCCCCCGACTAGCGGAAAAACTGTTTTTT.

The genes are TRBV5-6 and TRBJ1-2; D call uncertain. The CDR3 covers 18 residues. Germline-derived CDR1 and CDR2 are SGHDT and YYEEEE. V was trimmed by 3 bases and J by 0 bases, leaving 21 bases between them. The CDR3 spells CASSWGGRSGSANYGYTF. In DNA form, the CDR3 reads TGTGCCAGCAGCTGGGGAGGAAGATCTGGATCAGCTAACTATGGCTACACCTTC.

With regard to this clone: The sample contains more than one DNA sequence encoding this CDR3. The chain carries TRBV11-3 and TRBJ2-2; the match to TRBD2 covers 7 bases. This CDR3 spans 13 amino acids. Germline V gene data show CDR1 as SGHNT and CDR2 as YENEEA. J was trimmed by 5 bases and V by 3 bases; bases with no gene match: 0. Here the CDR3 reads CASSFGGTGELFF. In DNA form, the CDR3 reads TGTGCCAGCAGCTTCGGGGGGACCGGGGAGCTGTTTTTT.

The rearrangement joins TRBV28 to TRBJ1-3; TRBD1 agrees at 8 bases. V was pared by 3 bases and J by 4 bases, with 17 bases of the junction left unmatched. This CDR3 has 19 residues. The germline gives CDR1 MDHEN, CDR2 SYDVKM. The CDR3 spells CASSLVQGAIGTIGNTIYF. DNA of the CDR3: TGTGCCAGCAGTTTGGTCCAGGGGGCAATAGGTACGATCGGAAACACCATATATTTT.

The V gene is TRBV5-1, the J gene TRBJ2-7; TRBD1 matches at 10 bases. The V segment lost 4 bases and the J segment 4 bases; nucleotides outside the gene matches: 8. Germline-derived CDR1 and CDR2 are SGHRS and YFSETQ. This CDR3 region has 15 residues. CDR3 sequence reads: CASSNRDRGRYEQYF. The CDR3 DNA reads as TGCGCCAGCAGCAACCGGGACAGGGGACGATACGAGCAGTACTTC. The full variable domain, in which reference TRBV5-1 and TRBJ2-7 provide the parts outside the CDR3, is KAGVTQTPRYLIKTRGQQVTLSCSPISGHRSVSWYQQTPGQGLQFLFEYFSETQRNKGNFPGRFSGRQFSNSRSEMNVSTLELGDSALYLCASSNRDRGRYEQYFGPGTRLTVT.